This T cell receptor (beta chain) was sequenced in a study of regulatory T cells in long-lasting Graves disease. Germline V gene lookup returns CDR1 DFQATT and CDR2 SNEGSKA (reference sequence). The CDR3 sequence is 14 residues long. V dropped 1 base and J dropped 0; count of bases not matched to a gene: 2. HTBI primers from iRepertoire and Arm-PCR of CDR3 regions yielded the TCR beta libraries. MiXCR was run by TCRdb on the multiplex PCR reads, yielding one entry per CDR3 protein. This table holds 550,000 or so distinct CDR3 sequences, 9.5% to 15% found once. This clonotype was detected many times. Stated time point: newly diagnosed GD, antithyroid drugs for less than 3 months. Construction of the TCR library relied on RNA isolated from PBMCs. The sample was also reused in another study, on T cells in Graves' hyperthyroidism and ophthalmopathy.

The sequence derives from a woman aged 25 to 39 with Graves disease. The sequencing here drew on peripheral blood mononuclear cells (PBMCs), taken at new diagnosis, from a patient treated with antithyroid drugs. V is TRBV20-1 and J is TRBJ2-7; the match to TRBD2 covers 8 bases. The CDR3 DNA is TGCAGTGCTAGAGGACTAGCGAGCTCCTACGAGCAGTACTTC. Translating gives CSARGLASSYEQYF.